This T cell receptor beta chain was profiled in a study of CD8+CD57+ T cells in acquired aplastic anemia. Study-wide context: Sorted CD4+ and CD8+ cells yielded DNA averaging around 3.2 ug. CD4+ cell libraries from healthy donors averaged around 11 million reads.

Findings and limits, study-wide: Common to patients and controls were 25 to 30 CD8+ CDR3 sequences.

Trimming removed 3 bases from V and 3 bases from J, with 23 bases in between. This CDR3 is built from 17 residues. Germline V gene data show CDR1 as DFQATT and CDR2 as SNEGSKA (reference sequence). Genomic DNA constituted the template upon which TCR beta VDJ and CDR3 profiling was performed. In TCRdb, the reads were re-called with MiXCR into one record per CDR3 protein. Here the sample spans some 190,000 distinct CDR3 sequences, around 59% being singletons. In this sample, this clonotype turned up many times. Its antigen is unidentified. Material for sequencing was sorted CD4+, CD8+, or CD8+CD57+ T cells (not recorded which) from PBMCs. The genes are TRBV20-1 and TRBJ1-1, with a weak D call TRBD1 (6 bases). This receptor was identified in a human donor in good health, serving as a control. The CDR3 is CSARPVGAVLVHTEAFF. In DNA form, the CDR3 reads TGCAGTGCTAGGCCCGTGGGGGCAGTCTTGGTTCACACTGAAGCTTTCTTT.